The 27 T cell receptor beta chains below come from one sample, sequenced in a study of blood T cell repertoires in COVID-19. Sequenced by immunoSEQ multiplex PCR; TCRdb stores in-frame clones only, minus some. This table has fewer than 95,000 clones, over 65% appearing once. The sequenced material came from peripheral blood. All receptors come from a man aged 65 to 79 with COVID-19, enrolled during active disease.

This clone was detected once. The rearrangement joins TRBV28 to TRBJ1-5; maybe TRBD1 (6 bases). CDR1 is MDHEN, CDR2 SYDVKM, per germline. V dropped 11 bases and J dropped 0 bases, with 11 bases sitting between them. The CDR3 has 13 amino acids. The CDR3 DNA sequence: TGTGCCGGGGGGGCTTATAGCAATCAGCCCCAGCATTTT. Encoded protein: CAGGAYSNQPQHF.

This rearrangement joins TRBV15 to TRBJ2-1; D perhaps matches TRBD2 (5 bases). The CDR3 is 12 amino acids. Trimming cost V 6 bases and J 5 bases, with 8 bases left between them. The germline gives CDR1 LNHNV, CDR2 YYDKDF (reference sequence). Here the CDR3 DNA reads TGTGCCACCAGGGGAGACAACAATGAGCAGTTCTTC. It specifies CATRGDNNEQFF.

The CDR3 sequence: CATGRDRESGELFF. The CDR3 DNA is TGTGCCACCGGCCGGGACAGAGAATCCGGGGAGCTGTTTTTT. The chain combines TRBV9 with TRBJ2-2; TRBD1 matches at 7 bases. The CDR3 covers 14 residues. The ends lost 9 bases at V and 6 bases at J; junction bases unmatched: 11. Per germline, CDR1 SGDLS and CDR2 YYNGEE.

The chain is built from TRBV5-1 and TRBJ2-1, with TRBD1 matching 7 bases. From germline, CDR1 is SGHRS and CDR2 YFSETQ. V shed 0 bases, J shed 8 bases, and the junction held 8 bases outside the gene matches. CDR3 length equals 15 residues. Written as DNA, the CDR3 is TGCGCCAGCAGCTTGGGGACAGGACCATCAGATGAGCAGTTCTTC. Translating it yields CASSLGTGPSDEQFF.

This clone occurred once. The CDR3 DNA sequence: TGTGCCAGCAGCCAAGTGTCCAGGGGGGTTGGAGGCTACACCTTC. This sequence encodes CASSQVSRGVGGYTF. The V gene is TRBV3-1 (or the pseudogene TRBV3-2), the J gene TRBJ1-2, with 7 bases that match TRBD1. The CDR3 covers 15 residues. Looked up from germline, CDR1 is LGHDT and CDR2 is YNNKEL (reference sequence). V was clipped by 1 base and J by 8 bases; unmatched bases: 10.

The V and J genes are TRBV6-5 and TRBJ2-3; TRBD1 matches 9 bases. The CDR3 spans 15 residues. Germline CDR1 reads MNHEY; CDR2 reads SVGAGI. The V segment lost 6 bases and the J segment 1 base; nucleotides outside the gene matches: 5. CDR3 sequence: CASRTQGAGTDTQYF. The CDR3 DNA follows: TGTGCCAGCAGGACACAGGGGGCGGGCACAGATACGCAGTATTTT.

The DNA for the CDR3 is TGTGCCAGCAGCTTTTTCCGGGAGGACAGGGCGAGGTCTTACGAGCAGTACTTC. Its protein product is CASSFFREDRARSYEQYF. The V gene is TRBV7-8, the J gene TRBJ2-7; tentative D call: TRBD1 (8 bases). The CDR3 has 18 residues. The germline V gene has CDR1 SGHVS and CDR2 FQNEAQ. Trimming pared 3 bases from V and 4 bases from J, leaving 25 bases between.

The chain carries TRBV28 and TRBJ2-3; 8 positions agree with TRBD1. Germline loops: CDR1 MDHEN, CDR2 SYDVKM. V lost 5 bases, J lost 1 base, and 11 bases stayed unmatched. CDR3 length: 17 amino acids. Written as DNA, the CDR3 is TGTGCCAGCAGTCTCTCCAGGGGGCTGGGGGGCACAGATACGCAGTATTTT. The encoded protein is CASSLSRGLGGTDTQYF.

J is TRBJ1-3 and V is TRBV3-1 (or the pseudogene TRBV3-2), with 8 bases aligning to TRBD1. Germline lookup yields CDR1 LGHDT and CDR2 YNNKEL (reference sequence). J gave up 11 bases and V 2 bases, and 5 bases lay outside the gene matches. The CDR3 sequence is 13 residues long. The CDR3 nucleotides read TGTGCCAGCAGCCAAAATGGACAGGGCGCCATATATTTT. It is translated as CASSQNGQGAIYF.

CDR3 sequence reads: CASMTGQGNYGYTF. The CDR3 DNA follows: TGTGCCAGCATGACCGGACAGGGCAACTATGGCTACACCTTC. V usage is TRBV28 and J usage is TRBJ1-2; the match to TRBD1 covers 8 bases. V shed 7 bases, J shed 2 bases, and the junction held 6 bases outside the gene matches. The germline V gene has CDR1 MDHEN and CDR2 SYDVKM. The CDR3 covers 14 residues.

Only one count was recorded for this clone. This chain joins TRBV6-2 or TRBV6-3 and TRBJ2-7; D is possibly TRBD1 (6 bases). The CDR3 spans 14 residues. Trimming took off 4 bases at V and 4 bases at J, with 14 bases between the two ends. Looked up from germline, CDR1 is MNHEY and CDR2 is SVGEGT. As DNA, the CDR3 is TGTGCCAGCAGTTCCACAGGGCGTGGTTACGAGCAGTACTTC. Its protein product is CASSSTGRGYEQYF.

The chain carries TRBV7-2 and TRBJ1-4; TRBD1 matches 9 bases. J lost 11 bases, V lost 4 bases, and 5 bases had no gene match. Germline CDR1 is SGHTA and CDR2 is FQGNSA. The CDR3 spans 13 residues. In nucleotides, the CDR3 is TGTGCCAGCAGCTACCGACAGGGGGAGAAACTGTTTTTT. Translated, it gives CASSYRQGEKLFF.

The V and J genes are TRBV9 and TRBJ2-1, with D perhaps TRBD1 (6 bases). This CDR3 comprises 14 residues. Trimming removed 3 bases at V and 5 bases at J, with 12 bases between. The germline gives CDR1 SGDLS, CDR2 YYNGEE. The CDR3 is CASSGQVGDNEQFF. The CDR3 DNA reads TGTGCCAGCAGCGGACAGGTGGGAGACAATGAGCAGTTCTTC. Supplemented by reference TRBV9 and TRBJ2-1, the full variable domain reads DSGVTQTPKHLITATGQRVTLRCSPRSGDLSVYWYQQSLDQGLQFLIQYYNGEERAKGNILERFSAQQFPDLHSELNLSSLELGDSALYFCASSGQVGDNEQFFGPGTRLTVL.

This clone has only a few counts. The chain links TRBV27 to TRBJ2-7; TRBD1 aligns across 7 bases. There are 14 residues in the CDR3. Germline CDR1 is MNHEY and CDR2 is SMNVEV (reference sequence). V was pared by 4 bases and J by 3 bases, with 6 bases of the junction left unmatched. CDR3 amino acids: CASSSLRDSYEQYF. CDR3 DNA sequence: TGTGCCAGCAGTTCCCTCCGGGACAGCTACGAGCAGTACTTC.

The chain uses TRBV5-1 and TRBJ1-3; perhaps TRBD1 as D (6 bases). Germline loops: CDR1 SGHRS, CDR2 YFSETQ. The CDR3 loop spans 15 amino acids. Trimming removed 2 bases from V and 5 bases from J, with 14 bases in between. CDR3 in DNA: TGCGCCAGCAGCTTCTCACAGGGTACCAGAAACACCATATATTTT. Protein product: CASSFSQGTRNTIYF.

The CDR3: CASSLSAGGMTIYGYTF. The CDR3 bases are TGTGCCAGCAGCTTAAGCGCAGGGGGGATGACTATCTATGGCTACACCTTC. J is TRBJ1-2 and V is TRBV7-9; 7 positions agree with TRBD1. The CDR3 is 17 residues long. Losses at the gene ends were 2 bases for V and 4 bases for J; bases not matched to a gene: 13. Germline V gene data show CDR1 as SEHNR and CDR2 as FQNEAQ (reference sequence).

Only a few counts were recorded for this clone. The rearrangement links TRBV6-6 to TRBJ1-1; no clear D. The germline V gene has CDR1 MNHNY and CDR2 SVGAGI (reference sequence). The CDR3 is 13 residues long. V dropped 6 bases and J dropped 5 bases, with 13 bases sitting between them. The CDR3 protein is CASRTDGKTEAFF. The CDR3 DNA reads as TGTGCCAGCAGAACCGACGGGAAAACTGAAGCTTTCTTT.

Notes on this clone: Distinct nucleotide sequences in the sample also encode this CDR3. V and J are TRBV5-6 and TRBJ2-7, with 8 bases aligning to TRBD1. The germline V gene encodes CDR1 SGHDT and CDR2 YYEEEE. The CDR3 covers 14 residues. Unmatched junction bases numbered 3, after V lost 0 bases and J lost 4 bases. The CDR3 coding sequence is TGTGCCAGCAGCTTGGGTCAGGGGGCTTACGAGCAGTACTTC. Its protein is CASSLGQGAYEQYF.

V and J are TRBV3-1 (or the pseudogene TRBV3-2) and TRBJ2-3; 8 nucleotides match TRBD1. Germline loops: CDR1 LGHDT, CDR2 YNNKEL (reference sequence). J lost 2 bases, V lost 2 bases, and 9 bases had no gene match. The CDR3 is 17 residues long. DNA of the CDR3: TGTGCCAGCAGCCAATCCCGGGACAGGCTTACCACAGATACGCAGTATTTT. Translating gives CASSQSRDRLTTDTQYF.

The chain carries TRBV30 and TRBJ1-6; D is uncertain. Germline-derived CDR1 and CDR2 are GTSNPN and SVGIG (reference sequence). Trimming took off 3 bases at V and 8 bases at J, with 17 bases between the two ends. The CDR3 loop spans 15 amino acids. The CDR3 nucleotides read TGTGCCTGGAGGCCCCCCCCGGGGTGGCATTCACCCCTCCACTTT. It translates to CAWRPPPGWHSPLHF.

This clone has only a few counts. This sequence joins TRBV4-2 and TRBJ1-1; no firm D call. CDR3 length: 15 amino acids. Germline CDR1 is LGHNA and CDR2 is YNFKEQ. V lost 1 base to trimming and J lost 0 bases, with 9 bases between them. CDR3 sequence: CASSQGAGLNTEAFF. For the CDR3, the DNA is TGTGCCAGCAGCCAAGGAGCAGGCCTGAACACTGAAGCTTTCTTT.

This clone was seen a few times. This chain uses TRBV11-2 with TRBJ2-5; TRBD1 aligns across 12 bases. This CDR3 has 15 amino acids. Per the germline V gene, CDR1 is SGHAT and CDR2 is FQNNGV. J lost 5 bases, V lost 5 bases, and 6 bases had no gene match. The CDR3 bases are TGTGCCAGCAGCCACCGGGACAGGGGGCGTGAGACCCAGTACTTC. This codes for CASSHRDRGRETQYF.

The chain employs TRBV28 and TRBJ1-2; 9 nucleotides agree with TRBD1. Germline CDR1 and CDR2: MDHEN and SYDVKM. V shed 3 bases and J 5 bases; nucleotides not matched to a gene: 7. This CDR3 is built from 15 residues. The CDR3, as DNA: TGTGCCAGCAGTTTTCCACAGGGGGCTGGGTATGGCTACACCTTC. Its protein is CASSFPQGAGYGYTF.

This chain connects TRBV10-3 to TRBJ2-3; D may be TRBD1 (5 bases). V lost 2 bases and J lost 9, with 18 bases in between. The CDR3 loop spans 15 amino acids. Looked up from germline, CDR1 is ENHRY and CDR2 is SYGVKD. The CDR3 DNA is TGTGCCATCAGTGAGGACGTGACAGCGCATGGGACGCAGTATTTT. This gives the protein CAISEDVTAHGTQYF.

The rearrangement uses TRBV18 and TRBJ1-1; a weak D match, TRBD1 (5 bases). The CDR3 contains 15 residues. V was shortened by 3 bases and J by 6 bases, with 17 bases between the two germline ends. Germline V gene data show CDR1 as KGHSH and CDR2 as LQKENI. CDR3 amino acids: CASSPNALGGAEAFF. As DNA, the CDR3 is TGTGCCAGCTCACCCAATGCTCTTGGGGGGGCTGAAGCTTTCTTT.

In its sample, this clone was seen a few times. The rearrangement links TRBV5-1 to TRBJ1-1, with 7 nucleotides matching TRBD1. The junction had 9 bases not matched to a gene; V was cut back by 4 bases and J by 3 bases. The CDR3 has 15 amino acids. Germline lookup yields CDR1 SGHRS and CDR2 YFSETQ. CDR3 amino acids: CASSGGTVLYTEAFF. DNA for the CDR3: TGCGCCAGCAGCGGGGGGACAGTACTTTACACTGAAGCTTTCTTT.

This rearrangement joins TRBV28 to TRBJ1-5; 8 nucleotides line up with TRBD1. This CDR3 has 16 residues. CDR1 is MDHEN and CDR2 is SYDVKM in the germline V gene. J lost 6 bases, V lost 6 bases, and 13 bases had no gene match. CDR3 region: CASSPPGQGLGQPQHF. DNA of the CDR3: TGTGCCAGCAGCCCCCCCGGACAGGGTTTGGGTCAGCCCCAGCATTTT. Complete variable domain (other parts from reference TRBV28 and TRBJ1-5): DVKVTQSSRYLVKRTGEKVFLECVQDMDHENMFWYRQDPGLGLRLIYFSYDVKMKEKGDIPEGYSVSREKKERFSLILESASTNQTSMYLCASSPPGQGLGQPQHFGDGTRLSIL.